This TCR beta chain was profiled in a study of blood T cell repertoires in COVID-19. Background on the study: Nucleic acid was either cDNA or gDNA, and it came from T cells, B-cell-depleted T cells, or PBMCs.

V was clipped by 2 bases and J by 3 bases; unmatched bases: 11. This CDR3 region has 17 residues. The V gene's germline CDR1 is SGHKS and CDR2 YYEKEE (reference sequence). Libraries were prepared by immunoSEQ multiplex PCR; TCRdb keeps only in-frame clonotypes and omits some of them. The table lists under 50,000 clones, approximately 80% of them singletons. Material for sequencing was peripheral blood. The chain links TRBV5-5 to TRBJ2-7; 10 bases are a match to TRBD1. The clonotype originates from a human donor with active or convalescent COVID-19. The donor label of this sample is uncertain. This CDR3 is CASSLGEMGQGSYEQYF. The CDR3 coding sequence is TGTGCCAGCAGCTTAGGCGAGATGGGACAGGGGAGCTACGAGCAGTACTTC.